These T cell receptor beta chains were read from a single sample in a study of OX40 agonist ivuxolimab in advanced cancers. Profiling relied on immunoSEQ multiplex PCR, and the TCRdb table lists in-frame clones only, not all of them. This table holds under 100,000 clones, approximately 85% found once. Sequences were derived from CD4+ or CD8+ T cells sorted from blood, sampled in a trial of the OX40 agonist ivuxolimab. These receptors were collected from an adult with an advanced solid tumor such as melanoma, head and neck, liver or kidney cancer. CDR3s include the opening cysteine and the closing phenylalanine or tryptophan.

j_gene	v_gene	CDR3aa
TRBJ1-2	TRBV6-1	CASSWDSYGYTF
TRBJ2-1	TRBV27	CASSLTSGYYNEQFF
TRBJ1-4	TRBV5-1	CASSLGGGTNEKLFF
TRBJ1-2	TRBV10-1	CASSESTEPYTF
TRBJ2-2	TRBV25-1	CASSEPGADTGELFF
TRBJ1-2	TRBV19	CASEQGAGGYTF
TRBJ1-1	TRBV14	CASSQVGTEAFF
TRBJ2-7	TRBV7-8	CASSLAQQPIYEQYF
TRBJ2-2	TRBV30	CAWSPGQNTGELFF
TRBJ2-1	TRBV21-1	CASSGRSSYNEQFF
TRBJ2-3	TRBV5-4	CASSLADTQYF
TRBJ2-7	TRBV9	CASSPQGVGYEQYF
TRBJ1-1	TRBV19	CASSIDSNTEAFF
TRBJ2-6	TRBV9	CASSVEDRGVLGANVLTF
TRBJ2-7	TRBV5-1	CASSLMGQGHEQYF
TRBJ1-1	TRBV7-8	CASSGTSNTEAFF
TRBJ2-3	TRBV11-1	CASKPASTDTQYF
TRBJ2-2	TRBV7-3	CASSERTVSNTGELFF
TRBJ2-1	TRBV6-5	CASSYSVLYNEQFF
TRBJ1-5	TRBV10-3	CAISESGGGQPQHF
TRBJ2-1	TRBV9	CASSALGQGDRNEQFF
TRBJ1-1	TRBV7-8	CASSFAVSNTEAFF
TRBJ1-1	TRBV5-6	CASSLGGRGGGGNTEAFF
TRBJ2-2	TRBV29-1	CSVAHRANTGELFF
TRBJ2-2	TRBV27	CASSAREWWSGELFF
TRBJ1-6	TRBV4-1	CASSRAGDVGNSPLHF
TRBJ1-3	TRBV19	CASSLQLYSGNTIYF
TRBJ2-3	TRBV7-9	CASSLWQDSDTQYF
TRBJ2-4	TRBV7-2	CASSESRQRETQYF
TRBJ2-7	TRBV30	CAWSSGGPYYEQYF